Presented here are 23 T cell receptor beta chains from one specimen sequenced in a study of blood T cell repertoires in COVID-19. The assay was immunoSEQ multiplex PCR, and TCRdb's table has in-frame clones only and misses some. The sample has more than 90,000 clones; 77% are singletons. Sequencing used peripheral blood. Receptors were obtained from a woman over 75 with acute or convalescent COVID-19.

The chain couples TRBV4-1 to TRBJ1-5, with D possibly TRBD1 on 6 matching bases. CDR3 length equals 17 residues. Trimming left V 1 base short and J 3 bases short, with 16 bases between. Germline V lookup: CDR1 MGHRA, CDR2 YSYEKL. CDR3 DNA sequence: TGCGCCAGCAGCCAAGTGTGGGGGCAGGGCACCAATCAGCCCCAGCATTTT. Amino acids: CASSQVWGQGTNQPQHF.

The V call is TRBV2, the J call TRBJ1-5; weak D call: TRBD1 (6 bases). This CDR3 contains 15 residues. Between the trimmed V and J ends, which lost 3 bases and 6 bases, there was a span of 15 bases. Germline CDR1 SNHLY, CDR2 FYNNEI. CDR3 amino acids: CASSDLGAMGQPQHF. Here the CDR3 DNA reads TGTGCCAGCAGTGATTTGGGGGCGATGGGTCAGCCCCAGCATTTT.

The CDR3 region has the DNA TGTGCCTGGAGTCAGGGGGCGTGGGGTGAAAAACTGTTTTTT. Encoded protein: CAWSQGAWGEKLFF. The chain links TRBV30 to TRBJ1-4; 8 bases map to TRBD1. CDR1 is GTSNPN, CDR2 SVGIG, per germline (reference sequence). Unmatched junction bases numbered 6, after V lost 2 bases and J lost 7 bases. CDR3 length: 14 residues.

The CDR3 reads CASNTKQGAQIRAFF. The CDR3 region has the DNA TGTGCCAGCAATACCAAACAGGGGGCGCAGATTCGGGCTTTCTTT. The chain uses TRBV6-6 and TRBJ1-1, with 9 positions matching TRBD1. There are 15 residues in the CDR3. Germline CDR1 MNHNY, CDR2 SVGAGI (reference sequence). V was pared by 7 bases and J by 11 bases, with 17 bases of the junction left unmatched.

The chain employs TRBV7-9 and TRBJ2-7, with TRBD1 as a possible D gene (6 bases). The CDR3 consists of 12 residues. V was cut by 7 bases and J by 5 bases, with 12 bases left in between. The V gene's germline CDR1 is SEHNR and CDR2 FQNEAQ (reference sequence). The CDR3 bases are TGTGCCAGCACCCAACAGGGCCACGAGCAGTACTTC. Translating it yields CASTQQGHEQYF.

The chain has TRBV13 and TRBJ1-1; no clear D gene. The ends were cut back, 3 bases at V and 3 bases at J, with 5 bases in the middle. The CDR3 spans 12 residues. In germline, CDR1 is PRHDT, CDR2 FYEKMQ (reference sequence). DNA for the CDR3: TGTGCCAGCAGCTTTTCGGACACTGAAGCTTTCTTT. It encodes CASSFSDTEAFF.

The rearrangement joins TRBV12-3 or TRBV12-4 to TRBJ2-5; a weak D match, TRBD2 (5 bases). This CDR3 is built from 13 residues. V was pared by 2 bases and J by 5 bases, with 9 bases between. In DNA form, the CDR3 reads TGTGCCAGCAGTTTACCGGGGTTGGAGACCCAGTACTTC. Its protein is CASSLPGLETQYF.

The genes are TRBV15 and TRBJ2-2; the D is unclear. The CDR3 sequence is 16 residues long. Germline assignment: CDR1 LNHNV and CDR2 YYDKDF (reference sequence). The germline V and J ends were trimmed by 1 base and 2 bases, with 11 bases remaining between them. CDR3 protein: CATSRGLDGNTGELFF. CDR3 nucleotide sequence: TGTGCCACCAGCAGAGGACTGGATGGCAACACCGGGGAGCTGTTTTTT. Variable domain in full (rest from reference TRBV15 and TRBJ2-2): DAMVIQNPRYQVTQFGKPVTLSCSQTLNHNVMYWYQQKSSQAPKLLFHYYDKDFNNEADTPDNFQSRRPNTSFCFLDIRSPGLGDTAMYLCATSRGLDGNTGELFFGEGSRLTVL.

This rearrangement joins TRBV5-1 to TRBJ2-1; the match to TRBD2 covers 8 bases. The CDR3 runs 15 residues. Germline V gene sequence: CDR1 SGHRS, CDR2 YFSETQ. The J segment lost 4 bases and the V segment lost 0 bases, leaving 3 bases of the junction unmatched. This CDR3 reads CASSLGGGIYNEQFF. DNA of the CDR3: TGCGCCAGCAGCTTGGGCGGGGGGATTTACAATGAGCAGTTCTTC.

This chain uses TRBV11-3 with TRBJ2-5, with TRBD2 matching over 9 bases. The J segment lost 2 bases and the V segment lost 6 bases, leaving 10 bases of the junction unmatched. The CDR3 has 16 residues. Germline CDR1 and CDR2: SGHNT and YENEEA. The CDR3 is CASRGLLAGIQETQYF. The DNA for the CDR3 is TGTGCCAGCAGAGGGTTACTAGCGGGCATACAAGAGACCCAGTACTTC.

This clone has more than one count but fewer than ten. This chain connects TRBV4-1 to TRBJ1-5; D remains unclear. This CDR3 is 16 amino acids long. The germline V and J ends were trimmed by 0 bases and 5 bases, with 14 bases remaining between them. CDR1 is MGHRA and CDR2 is YSYEKL in the germline V gene. Written as DNA, the CDR3 is TGCGCCAGCAGCCAAGAATTTACGCAGACATATCAGCCCCAGCATTTT. Residues: CASSQEFTQTYQPQHF.

This clone has just a few counts. The chain has TRBV3-1 (or the pseudogene TRBV3-2) and TRBJ2-2; 8 nucleotides align to TRBD2. Trimming cost V 1 base and J 6 bases; bases outside gene matches: 10. From germline, CDR1 is LGHDT and CDR2 YNNKEL (reference sequence). The CDR3 is made up of 17 amino acids. CDR3 region: CASSQGRAGGSAGELFF. The CDR3 DNA follows: TGTGCCAGCAGCCAAGGGCGGGCGGGAGGTTCGGCCGGGGAGCTGTTTTTT.

This rearrangement joins TRBV29-1 to TRBJ1-2; D is ambiguous. Trimming pared 4 bases from V and 4 bases from J, leaving 7 bases between. The CDR3 covers 11 residues. CDR1 and CDR2 (germline): SQVTM, ANQGSEA. The chain's CDR3 is CSVGEIYGYTF. In DNA form, the CDR3 reads TGCAGCGTTGGGGAGATCTATGGCTACACCTTC.

With respect to this clone: Distinct nucleotide sequences in the sample also encode this CDR3. The CDR3: CASSPESSYNSPLHF. In DNA form, the CDR3 reads TGTGCCAGCTCACCCGAGAGCTCCTATAATTCACCCCTCCACTTT. The rearrangement joins TRBV18 to TRBJ1-6; no clear D gene. The CDR3 has 15 residues. Germline lookup yields CDR1 KGHSH and CDR2 LQKENI. V was trimmed by 3 bases and J by 0 bases, leaving 6 bases between them.

The V and J genes are TRBV4-3 and TRBJ2-1; 10 bases fit TRBD2. With V trimmed by 0 bases and J by 5 bases, 4 bases remained unmatched. The CDR3 runs 16 residues. The germline V gene has CDR1 LGHNA and CDR2 YSLEER. The CDR3 reads CASSQDGGLANNEQFF. As DNA, the CDR3 is TGCGCCAGCAGCCAAGATGGGGGACTAGCGAACAATGAGCAGTTCTTC.

The chain uses TRBV18 and TRBJ1-3; 8 bases align to TRBD1. Per the germline V gene, CDR1 is KGHSH and CDR2 is LQKENI. V dropped 0 bases and J dropped 0; count of bases not matched to a gene: 10. This CDR3 spans 19 amino acids. The CDR3 DNA reads as TGTGCCAGCTCACCACCGCGTCAGGGGGCCCTAAGCTCTGGAAACACCATATATTTT. Residues: CASSPPRQGALSSGNTIYF.

The chain employs TRBV27 and TRBJ2-3, with 9 positions matching TRBD2. CDR3 length: 17 amino acids. V lost 0 bases, J lost 7 bases, and 11 bases stayed unmatched. Germline V gene lookup returns CDR1 MNHEY and CDR2 SMNVEV (reference sequence). The chain's CDR3 is CASSLSDPGGGAYTQYF. DNA of the CDR3: TGTGCCAGCAGTTTATCGGATCCCGGCGGGGGGGCCTATACGCAGTATTTT.

The V gene is TRBV19, the J gene TRBJ1-5; D gene ambiguous. This CDR3 contains 17 residues. V was pared by 0 bases and J by 4 bases, with 16 bases between. Germline V gene sequence: CDR1 LNHDA, CDR2 SQIVND (reference sequence). CDR3 residues: CASSIDRAGRENQPQHF. The CDR3 DNA reads TGTGCCAGTAGTATAGATCGAGCGGGTAGGGAAAATCAGCCCCAGCATTTT.

Notes on this clone: The junction departs from germline at one end; a sequencing error may be responsible. V usage is TRBV10-3 and J usage is TRBJ1-3, with unresolved D. CDR3 length: 12 residues. Germline-derived CDR1 and CDR2 are ENHRY and SYGVKD. This CDR3 is CAISEVRGSVNF. The CDR3 bases are TGTGCCATCAGTGAGGTTCGAGGGTCCGTGAATTTT.

J is TRBJ1-6 and V is TRBV27, with D possibly matching TRBD1 (5 bases). The V end was cut by 9 bases, the J end by 6 bases, with 18 bases between. Germline loops: CDR1 MNHEY, CDR2 SMNVEV (reference sequence). This CDR3 contains 15 residues. CDR3 region: CARLIRDFSNSPLHF. For the CDR3, the DNA is TGTGCCAGACTAATCAGGGATTTTTCTAATTCACCCCTCCACTTT.

The chain combines TRBV5-4 with TRBJ2-5; D may be TRBD2 (6 bases). The V end lost 1 base, the J end lost 7 bases, and 20 bases lay between the germline ends. There are 16 residues in the CDR3. The germline V gene encodes CDR1 SGHNT and CDR2 YYREEE (reference sequence). The CDR3 region has the DNA TGTGCCAGCAGCTTGTCGGAGGGCAGCAACCCACTGACCCAGTACTTC. Encoded protein: CASSLSEGSNPLTQYF.

This chain joins TRBV4-3 and TRBJ2-1; D is possibly TRBD2 (6 bases). The CDR3 is 12 amino acids. V was pared by 4 bases and J by 8 bases, with 9 bases between. CDR1 is LGHNA, CDR2 YSLEER, per germline. This CDR3 is CASSPDYDEQFF. DNA for the CDR3: TGCGCCAGCAGCCCGGACTATGATGAGCAGTTCTTC.

The rearrangement links TRBV5-1 to TRBJ2-3; a possible D gene is TRBD2 (5 bases). Germline assignment: CDR1 SGHRS and CDR2 YFSETQ. The CDR3 covers 16 residues. V lost 0 bases, J lost 0 bases, and 11 bases lay in between. The CDR3 protein is CASSLGNSASTDTQYF. CDR3 DNA sequence: TGCGCCAGCAGCTTGGGGAATAGCGCAAGCACAGATACGCAGTATTTT.